The present T cell receptor (beta chain) was sequenced within a study of blood T cells in healthy people across ages. Next came a second PCR, run for about 6 to 12 cycles, which used a sample-barcoded 5' primer along with a J-beta primer mix. Each of the cDNA molecules was tagged by a template-switch adaptor with 12 random nucleotides. MiXCR, run by TCRdb on the 5' RACE reads, gives a single entry per CDR3 protein. This table holds around 1,000,000 distinct CDR3 sequences, approximately 26% found once. Each sample yielded at least 7 million isolated PBMCs. The data were also submitted as part of a second study, on T cells of mothers and their children.

This receptor was taken from a girl aged 2-15 years in good health. The sequenced sample was blood.

CDR3 in amino acids: CASSQTLTGGGSESPYNEQFF. For the CDR3, the DNA is TGCGCCAGCAGCCAGACACTCACAGGGGGAGGGAGCGAGAGCCCCTACAATGAGCAGTTCTTC. The chain carries TRBV5-1 and TRBJ2-1, with TRBD1 as a possible D gene (8 bases). V lost 4 bases to trimming and J lost 2 bases, with 31 bases between them. CDR3 size: 21 residues. Looked up from germline, CDR1 is SGHRS and CDR2 is YFSETQ. Complete variable domain (other parts from reference TRBV5-1 and TRBJ2-1): KAGVTQTPRYLIKTRGQQVTLSCSPISGHRSVSWYQQTPGQGLQFLFEYFSETQRNKGNFPGRFSGRQFSNSRSEMNVSTLELGDSALYLCASSQTLTGGGSESPYNEQFFGPGTRLTVL.